These 8 T cell receptor beta chains were all obtained from the same sample, sequenced in a study of cytomegalovirus exposure and HLA in healthy donors. This PCR relied on a set of 60 Vbeta primers and 13 Jbeta primers. The data were produced by immunoSEQ multiplex PCR, yet TCRdb's version contains in-frame clones alone and is incomplete. Among 130,000 to 150,000 clones listed, around four fifths were seen once. Sequencing used PBMCs. The source is a female donor in good health and CMV-seronegative.

The V and J genes are TRBV7-9 and TRBJ2-3; D unresolved. The CDR3 is 16 amino acids. Germline CDR1 reads SEHNR; CDR2 reads FQNEAQ (reference sequence). Trimming took off 0 bases at V and 0 bases at J, with 10 bases between the two ends. CDR3 protein: CASSLAGGSSTDTQYF. CDR3 bases: TGTGCCAGCAGCTTAGCTGGCGGCTCTAGCACAGATACGCAGTATTTT.

This clone appeared once. V gene TRBV7-9 combines with J gene TRBJ2-3, with 7 bases that match TRBD2. CDR3 size: 15 residues. Per the germline V gene, CDR1 is SEHNR and CDR2 is FQNEAQ (reference sequence). Trimming cost V 0 bases and J 5 bases; bases outside gene matches: 5. For the CDR3, the DNA is TGTGCCAGCAGCTTAGCGGGAGGGTTGAAAGATACGCAGTATTTT. It translates to CASSLAGGLKDTQYF.

The rearrangement joins TRBV5-1 to TRBJ2-7; 10 nucleotides match TRBD2. CDR1 is SGHRS, CDR2 YFSETQ, per germline. The CDR3 spans 16 residues. V lost 0 bases and J lost 0; bases outside the gene matches: 3. CDR3 in DNA: TGCGCCAGCAGCTTGGTGCCTAGCGGGAGCTCCTACGAGCAGTACTTC. It specifies CASSLVPSGSSYEQYF.

The rearrangement links TRBV2 to TRBJ2-1; 7 nucleotides align to TRBD2. CDR3 size: 13 residues. Germline CDR1 is SNHLY and CDR2 is FYNNEI. V lost 1 base, J lost 9 bases, and 3 bases stayed unmatched. CDR3 in amino acids: CASSEERGGEQFF. In DNA, the CDR3 is TGTGCCAGCAGTGAAGAGCGGGGTGGTGAGCAGTTCTTC.

V and J are TRBV18 and TRBJ2-5; D uncertain. The J call is doubtful: the DNA matches TRBJ2-7 better. The CDR3 runs 12 residues. CDR1 is KGHSH, CDR2 LQKENI, per germline. CDR3 region: CASSPNSYEQYF. In DNA form, the CDR3 reads TGTGCCAGCTCACCTAATTCCTACGAGCAGTACTTC.

This clone occurred a few times. V is TRBV11-2 and J is TRBJ1-1; TRBD1 aligns across 7 bases. Trimming removed 7 bases from V and 6 bases from J; junction bases left unmatched: 5. Per germline, CDR1 SGHAT and CDR2 FQNNGV. This CDR3 is 12 amino acids long. The CDR3: CASKTGAAEAFF. DNA of the CDR3: TGTGCCAGCAAAACAGGGGCTGCTGAAGCTTTCTTT.

This clone was picked up a small number of times. The chain joins TRBV4-3 to TRBJ1-3, with D tentatively TRBD1 (6 bases). The germline V gene encodes CDR1 LGHNA and CDR2 YSLEER. V was clipped by 0 bases and J by 7 bases, with 10 bases between them. The CDR3 extends over 14 amino acids. This CDR3 is CASSQDTGLNTIYF. For the CDR3, the DNA is TGCGCCAGCAGCCAAGATACAGGGCTTAACACCATATATTTT.

The DNA of the CDR3 is TGCGCCAGCAGCCCGGACAGCTACGAGCAGTACTTC. Protein product: CASSPDSYEQYF. The chain recombines TRBV5-1 with TRBJ2-7; maybe TRBD1 (6 bases). The V and J ends lost 4 bases and 3 bases respectively, with 8 bases between them. Germline V gene data show CDR1 as SGHRS and CDR2 as YFSETQ. The CDR3 is 12 amino acids. Looking up the rest from reference TRBV5-1 and TRBJ2-7 gives the full variable domain: KAGVTQTPRYLIKTRGQQVTLSCSPISGHRSVSWYQQTPGQGLQFLFEYFSETQRNKGNFPGRFSGRQFSNSRSEMNVSTLELGDSALYLCASSPDSYEQYFGPGTRLTVT.